The 9 T cell receptor beta chains below were found in one sample sequenced in a study of shared clonotypes between healthy human individuals. Positive CCR7 selection of CD45RO-negative cells yielded the naive CD8 cells, and terminally differentiated effector memory CD45RA+ cells were excluded. Produced via immunoSEQ multiplex PCR; TCRdb's table is partial and in-frame only. The sample lists roughly 2.1 million clones, around 93% occurring once. Sequenced input: naive CD8+ T cells from PBMCs. All receptors derive from a man aged 18 to 30 in good health. Some clones in this sample may be carry-over from other donors' samples.

This rearrangement joins TRBV4-1 to TRBJ1-1; TRBD1 aligns across 8 bases. Germline CDR1 reads MGHRA; CDR2 reads YSYEKL. The length of the CDR3 is 14 residues. V lost 4 bases and J lost 1; bases outside the gene matches: 2. CDR3 amino acids: CASSLGQENTEAFF. The CDR3 DNA sequence: TGCGCCAGCAGCCTGGGACAGGAGAACACTGAAGCTTTCTTT.

The chain links TRBV18 to TRBJ2-1; D is undetermined. From germline, CDR1 is KGHSH and CDR2 LQKENI. This CDR3 comprises 15 residues. Trimming removed 3 bases at V and 6 bases at J, with 15 bases between. The CDR3 spells CASSPKLHDVNEQFF. The CDR3 DNA sequence: TGTGCCAGCTCACCGAAACTACATGACGTCAATGAGCAGTTCTTC.

The V call is TRBV5-1, the J call TRBJ2-7; 9 nucleotides align to TRBD1. The CDR3 has 17 residues. V shed 2 bases and J 5 bases; nucleotides not matched to a gene: 14. In germline, CDR1 is SGHRS, CDR2 YFSETQ. CDR3 loop: CASSFMGVRDRVDEQYF. Here the CDR3 DNA reads TGCGCCAGCAGCTTCATGGGAGTAAGGGACAGGGTGGACGAGCAGTACTTC.

This clone was found once. The chain couples TRBV13 to TRBJ2-7; 8 nucleotides agree with TRBD1. Germline trimming cut 5 bases from V and 3 bases from J; bases unmatched to any gene: 6. CDR3 length equals 14 residues. CDR1 and CDR2 from the germline V gene are PRHDT and FYEKMQ (reference sequence). CDR3 sequence reads: CASSNGQGIYEQYF. The CDR3, as DNA: TGTGCCAGCAGCAATGGACAGGGAATCTACGAGCAGTACTTC.

The chain links TRBV12-2 to TRBJ2-7. TRBV12-2 is a pseudogene segment. This CDR3 region has 13 residues. Here the CDR3 DNA reads TGTGCAAGTCGTGGCCCCAAGAGATACGAGCAGTACTTC. Its protein product is CASRGPKRYEQYF.

This clone was recorded once. Different DNA sequences within this sample yield the same CDR3. This chain links TRBV19 with TRBJ1-1; D is unclear. The V end was cut by 1 base, the J end by 0 bases, with 9 bases between. Germline V gives CDR1 LNHDA, CDR2 SQIVND (reference sequence). This CDR3 comprises 15 residues. The CDR3 loop reads CASSIGAGLNTEAFF. CDR3 in DNA: TGTGCCAGTAGTATAGGGGCAGGACTGAACACTGAAGCTTTCTTT.

The chain has TRBV14 and TRBJ2-1; D is ambiguous. V dropped 4 bases and J dropped 5 bases, with 12 bases sitting between them. Germline V gene lookup returns CDR1 SGHDN and CDR2 FVKESK. This CDR3 is 14 amino acids long. DNA for the CDR3: TGTGCCAGCAGCCCCTGGAGAGAGAACAATGAGCAGTTCTTC. It translates to CASSPWRENNEQFF.

The CDR3 coding sequence is TGCAGCGTTGAGCCTAGCCTCACAGATACGCAGTATTTT. This encodes CSVEPSLTDTQYF. The chain uses TRBV29-1 and TRBJ2-3, with D possibly being TRBD2 (5 bases). The CDR3 has 13 amino acids. Trimming removed 3 bases at V and 2 bases at J, with 9 bases between. Germline CDR1 is SQVTM and CDR2 is ANQGSEA.

The chain joins TRBV11-2 to TRBJ2-7, with TRBD1 as a possible D gene (6 bases). There are 12 residues in the CDR3. V was shortened by 6 bases and J by 5 bases, with 11 bases between the two germline ends. CDR1 is SGHAT, CDR2 FQNNGV, per germline. The chain's CDR3 is CASSFDRNEQYF. In DNA, the CDR3 is TGTGCCAGCAGTTTCGACAGGAACGAGCAGTACTTC.